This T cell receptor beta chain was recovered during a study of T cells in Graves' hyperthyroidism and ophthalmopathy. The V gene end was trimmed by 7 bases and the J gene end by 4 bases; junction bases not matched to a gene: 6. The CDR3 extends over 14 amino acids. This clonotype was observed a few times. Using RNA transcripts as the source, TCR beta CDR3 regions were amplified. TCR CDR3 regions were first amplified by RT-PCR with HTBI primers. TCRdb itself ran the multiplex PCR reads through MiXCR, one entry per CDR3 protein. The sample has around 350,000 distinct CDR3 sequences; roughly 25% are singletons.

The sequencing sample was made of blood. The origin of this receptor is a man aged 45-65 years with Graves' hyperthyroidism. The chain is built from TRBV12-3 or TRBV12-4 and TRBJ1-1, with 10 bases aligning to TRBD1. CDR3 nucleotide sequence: TGTGCCAGCAAGCGGACAGGGGGGTTCACTGAAGCTTTCTTT. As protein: CASKRTGGFTEAFF.